A single sample is the source of the 6 T cell receptor beta chains below, sequenced in a study of blood T cell repertoires in COVID-19. Data came from immunoSEQ multiplex PCR; TCRdb stores just in-frame clones and leaves some out. The table includes about 71,000 clones, more than 80% detected once. The sequencing input was peripheral blood. The receptor set was obtained from a young man with acute or convalescent COVID-19.

The V and J genes are TRBV12-3 or TRBV12-4 and TRBJ1-1; 8 nucleotides line up with TRBD1. V lost 6 bases, J lost 9 bases, and 3 bases stayed unmatched. The CDR3 covers 11 residues. CDR3 DNA: TGTGCCAGCAGCATCAGGGGGCAAGCTTTCTTT. Translation: CASSIRGQAFF.

This chain uses TRBV3-1 (or the pseudogene TRBV3-2) with TRBJ2-2, with a possible D match to TRBD2 (5 bases). This CDR3 is built from 13 residues. Germline-derived CDR1 and CDR2 are LGHDT and YNNKEL (reference sequence). Trimming removed 6 bases at V and 7 bases at J, with 12 bases between. The CDR3 is CASSPYEGGELFF. The CDR3 DNA sequence: TGTGCCAGCAGTCCGTATGAGGGCGGGGAGCTGTTTTTT.

The chain combines TRBV24-1 with TRBJ1-5, with TRBD1 identical over 11 bases. The germline V gene encodes CDR1 KGHDR and CDR2 SFDVKD. V gave up 2 bases and J gave up 9 bases; unmatched junction bases: 5. CDR3 length: 15 residues. CDR3 bases: TGTGCCACCAGTGATTCCGGACAGGGGGCGTCGCCCCAGCATTTT. Its translation is CATSDSGQGASPQHF.

The V gene is TRBV5-6, the J gene TRBJ1-5; D is undetermined. Trimming left V 2 bases short and J 6 bases short, with 12 bases between. In germline, CDR1 is SGHDT, CDR2 YYEEEE. CDR3 size: 14 residues. The CDR3 sequence: CASSFGREGQPQHF. The CDR3 DNA sequence: TGTGCCAGCAGCTTCGGACGGGAGGGTCAGCCCCAGCATTTT.

V usage is TRBV7-2 and J usage is TRBJ2-7; TRBD1 matches 7 bases. Germline CDR1 SGHTA, CDR2 FQGNSA. This CDR3 contains 15 residues. V dropped 4 bases and J dropped 2; count of bases not matched to a gene: 8. The CDR3 sequence is CASSSRTGPTYEQYF. The DNA for the CDR3 is TGTGCCAGCAGCTCAAGGACAGGACCTACCTACGAGCAGTACTTC.

This chain connects TRBV10-3 to TRBJ2-2, with 12 bases that match TRBD1. Unmatched junction bases numbered 9, after V lost 5 bases and J lost 5 bases. The CDR3 contains 17 residues. Germline CDR1 reads ENHRY; CDR2 reads SYGVKD. The CDR3 region is CAISPAPGQGATGELFF. CDR3 sequence (DNA): TGTGCCATCAGTCCCGCTCCGGGACAGGGGGCGACCGGGGAGCTGTTTTTT.